What follows is one TCR beta chain and its context. Its antigen is not identified. Using immunoSEQ multiplex PCR, the repertoire was profiled, and TCRdb retains in-frame clones only, with some absent. The table has tens of thousands of clones, around 86% seen once. The data stem from a study of OX40 agonist ivuxolimab in advanced cancers. Overall study findings and caveats: Expansion of clones was among the lowest in partial responders at 0.1-3.0 mg/kg.

The CDR3 sequence is 16 residues long. From germline, CDR1 is SGHRS and CDR2 YFSETQ. The trim removed 0 bases at V and 2 bases at J, leaving 4 bases unmatched. The rearrangement links TRBV5-1 to TRBJ2-2; 7 positions agree with TRBD1. The sequence derives from an adult with an advanced solid tumor such as melanoma, head and neck, liver or kidney cancer. Sample: CD4+ or CD8+ T cells sorted from blood, taken in a trial of the OX40 agonist ivuxolimab. In DNA, the CDR3 is TGCGCCAGCAGCTTGGCGAGGGACAGCAACACCGGGGAGCTGTTTTTT. It is translated as CASSLARDSNTGELFF.